The rows below give T cell receptor beta chains drawn from one sample of a study of shared clonotypes between healthy human individuals. Sequencing used immunoSEQ multiplex PCR; TCRdb keeps in-frame clones, though not all of them. The data contain about 2.4 million clones, more than 85% of them singletons. Sequenced sample: naive CD4+ T cells from PBMCs. The receptor set was obtained from a young man in good health. Some clones in this sample may be carry-over from other donors' samples. Both conserved end residues are part of each CDR3. Each record gives: D gene, J gene, clone size, V gene, CDR3 DNA, CDR3 protein. The D gene is left open where the match is weak. Only part of the rows carry a size: once, few, many, or a class if the clone is expanded.

TRBD1,TRBJ1-2,NA,TRBV2,TGTGCCAGCAGCGAAACGACAGGGGACTATGGCTACACCTTC,CASSETTGDYGYTF
NA,TRBJ1-4,NA,TRBV9,TGTGCCAGCAGCGAGGGCAGTGCAACTAATGAAAAACTGTTTTTT,CASSEGSATNEKLFF
NA,TRBJ2-1,NA,TRBV29-1,TGCAGCGTTGAGAGAGGGGAAGGCTCCTACAATGAGCAGTTCTTC,CSVERGEGSYNEQFF
NA,TRBJ2-6,NA,TRBV5-4,TGTGCCAGCAGCTTGGATGAAGGGGGATCTGGGGCCAACGTCCTGACTTTC,CASSLDEGGSGANVLTF
NA,TRBJ1-4,once,TRBV5-5,TGTGCCAGCAGCCACACGGCAACTAATGAAAAACTGTTTTTT,CASSHTATNEKLFF
NA,TRBJ2-7,NA,TRBV7-2,TGTGCCAGCAGCTTAGTTCTCGGCAGGGGTACCGAGCAGTACTTC,CASSLVLGRGTEQYF
NA,TRBJ1-2,NA,TRBV29-1,TGCAGCGTTGAAGGGCCAGGGGTTACCTATGGCTACACCTTC,CSVEGPGVTYGYTF
NA,TRBJ1-1,NA,TRBV27,TGTGCCAGCACCCTATTTGAAATGAACACTGAAGCTTTCTTT,CASTLFEMNTEAFF
NA,TRBJ1-2,NA,TRBV28,TGTGCCAGCCTTCTTACGGCAGGGCGCGGCTACACCTTC,CASLLTAGRGYTF
TRBD1,TRBJ1-1,NA,TRBV5-4,TGTGCCAGCACATTGGACAGGGGGGCCATTGTAGCTTTCTTT,CASTLDRGAIVAFF
TRBD1,TRBJ2-7,NA,TRBV5-1,TGCGCCAGCAGCTTGGAGCCGCCCGGGACAGGTAGCTCCTACGAGCAGTACTTC,CASSLEPPGTGSSYEQYF
NA,TRBJ2-5,NA,TRBV29-1,TGCAGCGTTGAAGATAGACAGCCACAAGAGACCCAGTACTTC,CSVEDRQPQETQYF
NA,TRBJ1-1,NA,TRBV5-6,TGTGCCAGCAGCTTAGGGCAAGGGATCGGCACTGAAGCTTTCTTT,CASSLGQGIGTEAFF
NA,TRBJ2-3,NA,TRBV29-1,TGCAGCGTTGTTTCTCCCACAGATACGCAGTATTTT,CSVVSPTDTQYF
NA,TRBJ2-2,NA,TRBV28,TGTGCCAGGGGCACCGGGGAGCTGTTTTTT,CARGTGELFF
TRBD2,TRBJ2-1,NA,TRBV6-6,TGTGCCAGCAAACCAACGGGAGGCCTCTACAATGAGCAGTTCTTC,CASKPTGGLYNEQFF
NA,TRBJ2-4,NA,TRBV4-1,TGCGCCAGCAGCCAAGGGGACCCTTGGACAGCCAAAAACATTCAGTACTTC,CASSQGDPWTAKNIQYF
NA,TRBJ2-4,NA,TRBV7-3,TGTGCCAGCAGCCCGCCGACTAGGGGTGATTCCAAAAACATTCAGTACTTC,CASSPPTRGDSKNIQYF
TRBD1,TRBJ1-2,NA,TRBV28,TGTGCCAGCAGTTTCAACAGGGGGCCAGGCTACACCTTC,CASSFNRGPGYTF
NA,TRBJ2-2,NA,TRBV7-8,TGTGCCAGCAGCTTATCCCCACCGGGGGAGCTGTTTTTT,CASSLSPPGELFF
NA,TRBJ2-1,NA,TRBV4-2,TGTGCCAGCAGCCGGTTGGGAGGAAGCTCCTACAATGAGCAGTTCTTC,CASSRLGGSSYNEQFF
TRBD2,TRBJ2-1,NA,TRBV2,TGTGCCAGCAATACCGGGACTAGCGACAATGAGCAGTTCTTC,CASNTGTSDNEQFF
NA,TRBJ2-7,NA,TRBV5-6,TGTGCCAGCAGACCATGGGGGCCCGGCGAGCAGTACTTC,CASRPWGPGEQYF
NA,TRBJ2-1,NA,TRBV5-1,TGCGCCAGCAGCTTCCAAAGCTCCTACAATGAGCAGTTCTTC,CASSFQSSYNEQFF
NA,TRBJ1-3,NA,TRBV6-5,TGTGCCAGCACCCCGACCGGGGGAAACACCATATATTTT,CASTPTGGNTIYF
NA,TRBJ2-4,NA,TRBV7-2,TGTGCCAGCAGCTCAACCCCCGGGACAAGGATAAATAGAATTCAGTACTTC,CASSSTPGTRINRIQYF
TRBD1,TRBJ1-4,NA,TRBV30,TGTGCCTGTCTTCAGGGGGGATATGAAAAACTGTTTTTT,CACLQGGYEKLFF
NA,TRBJ2-1,once,TRBV12-2,TGTGCAAGTCGCCCCCGACAGCCGAGGGCCTACAATGAGCAGTTCTTC,CASRPRQPRAYNEQFF